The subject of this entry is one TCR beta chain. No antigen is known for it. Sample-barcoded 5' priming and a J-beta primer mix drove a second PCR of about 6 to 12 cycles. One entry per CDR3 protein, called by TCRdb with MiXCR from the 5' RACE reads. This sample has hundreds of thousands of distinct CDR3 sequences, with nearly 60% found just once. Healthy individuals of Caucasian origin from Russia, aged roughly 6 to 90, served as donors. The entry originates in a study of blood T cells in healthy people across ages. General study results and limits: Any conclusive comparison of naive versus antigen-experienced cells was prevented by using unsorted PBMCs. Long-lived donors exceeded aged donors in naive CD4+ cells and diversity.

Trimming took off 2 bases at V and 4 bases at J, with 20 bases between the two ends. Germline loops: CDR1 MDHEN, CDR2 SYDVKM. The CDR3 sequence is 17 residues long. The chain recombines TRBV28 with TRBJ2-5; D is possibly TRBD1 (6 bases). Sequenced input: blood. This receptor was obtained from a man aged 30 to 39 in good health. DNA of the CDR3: TGTGCCAGCAGTTTACTCCGGGACACGGCGTTGTCAGAGACCCAGTACTTC. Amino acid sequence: CASSLLRDTALSETQYF.